This TCR beta chain was found in a study of shared clonotypes between healthy human individuals. Germline V gene data show CDR1 as SNHLY and CDR2 as FYNNEI. There are 18 residues in the CDR3. Germline trimming cut 1 base from V and 1 base from J; bases unmatched to any gene: 10. Selected positively for CCR7 and CD45RO-negative, naive CD8 cells excluded terminally differentiated effector memory CD45RA+ cells. A single count supports this clone. Assay used: immunoSEQ multiplex PCR; TCRdb lists only in-frame clones, some missing. The sample holds nearly 2 million clones; less than 95% are singletons and the top ten take 1% to 1.5%.

The receptor was isolated from a man younger than 30 in good health. Sequenced material: naive CD8+ T cells sorted from blood. The chain recombines TRBV2 with TRBJ1-1; 9 nucleotides agree with TRBD1. CDR3 residues: CASSEVLSWTGANTEAFF. CDR3 DNA sequence: TGTGCCAGCAGTGAAGTCTTGTCCTGGACAGGGGCGAACACTGAAGCTTTCTTT.